The 14 T cell receptor beta chains reported below all come from one sample, sequenced in a study of blood T cell repertoires in COVID-19. Measured with immunoSEQ multiplex PCR; TCRdb has only the in-frame clones, and not every one. The table has approximately 110,000 clones, more than 80% seen once. The sample taken for sequencing was peripheral blood. The receptor set was obtained from a woman aged 80 or older with COVID-19, enrolled during active disease.

This clone was seen a few times. This rearrangement joins TRBV12-3 or TRBV12-4 to TRBJ2-2, with D uncertain. V lost 3 bases and J 8 bases, leaving 10 bases between the germline ends. The CDR3 runs 13 residues. The CDR3 region has the DNA TGTGCCAGCAGTTTTGTCCAACTAGGGGAGCTGTTTTTT. Protein sequence: CASSFVQLGELFF.

As for this clone: The identical CDR3 is also encoded by other nucleotide sequences in the sample. V usage is TRBV7-3 and J usage is TRBJ2-5; D unclear. Germline V gene sequence: CDR1 SGHTA, CDR2 FQGTGA. This CDR3 region has 13 residues. V lost 2 bases to trimming and J lost 5 bases, with 9 bases between them. In nucleotides, the CDR3 is TGTGCCAGCAGCTTAGGGCCACAGGAGACCCAGTACTTC. This encodes CASSLGPQETQYF.

On this clone: This is likely a read error, given that the CDR3 carries no conserved phenylalanine or tryptophan at its end. V usage is TRBV6-5 and J usage is TRBJ1-1; D perhaps matches TRBD1 (5 bases). V was pared by 6 bases and J by 4 bases, with 18 bases between. Germline CDR1 is MNHEY and CDR2 is SVGAGI. This CDR3 is 15 amino acids long. CDR3 sequence: CASSLKAGPSTEAFL. The CDR3 bases are TGTGCCAGCAGCCTCAAGGCAGGGCCCAGCACTGAAGCTTTCCTT.

V usage is TRBV6-1 and J usage is TRBJ2-7, with D possibly TRBD2 on 7 matching bases. Trimming removed 0 bases from V and 5 bases from J, with 14 bases in between. This CDR3 has 15 amino acids. Germline values: CDR1 MNHNS, CDR2 SASEGT. CDR3 sequence reads: CASSEAWGGLNEQYF. CDR3 in DNA: TGTGCCAGCAGTGAAGCATGGGGGGGCCTCAACGAGCAGTACTTC.

The V call is TRBV19, the J call TRBJ1-5, with a possible D match to TRBD1 (5 bases). CDR3 size: 13 residues. The germline gives CDR1 LNHDA, CDR2 SQIVND (reference sequence). V was clipped by 9 bases and J by 9 bases, with 18 bases between them. CDR3 nucleotides: TGTGCCAGCGGACAAGACGGCGTATCGCCCCAGCATTTT. This gives the protein CASGQDGVSPQHF.

V and J are TRBV18 and TRBJ2-6, with TRBD2 identical over 13 bases. The CDR3 length is 20 residues. Trimming took 3 bases from V and 1 from J; bases not matched to a gene: 9. Germline CDR1 and CDR2: KGHSH and LQKENI. This CDR3 is CASSPLSLAGGPSGANVLTF. DNA for the CDR3: TGTGCCAGCTCACCCCTGTCACTAGCGGGAGGGCCATCTGGGGCCAACGTCCTGACTTTC.

CDR3 residues: CASTTLAGRMYEQYF. The CDR3 region has the DNA TGTGCCAGCACGACTCTAGCGGGAAGGATGTACGAGCAGTACTTC. The genes are TRBV11-2 and TRBJ2-7; 9 positions match TRBD2. The length of the CDR3 is 15 residues. The V gene end was trimmed by 7 bases and the J gene end by 4 bases; junction bases not matched to a gene: 11. Germline CDR1 is SGHAT and CDR2 is FQNNGV.

The genes are TRBV6-5 and TRBJ2-2; 8 bases agree with TRBD2. The CDR3 spans 14 residues. Germline V lookup: CDR1 MNHEY, CDR2 SVGAGI. Unmatched junction bases numbered 6, after V lost 6 bases and J lost 6 bases. CDR3: CASRGAGGSGELFF. CDR3 in DNA: TGTGCCAGCAGGGGCGCGGGAGGTTCCGGGGAGCTGTTTTTT.

V usage is TRBV2 and J usage is TRBJ2-7, with TRBD2 identical over 10 bases. This CDR3 comprises 15 residues. J lost 0 bases, V lost 5 bases, and 4 bases had no gene match. Germline-derived CDR1 and CDR2 are SNHLY and FYNNEI. In nucleotides, the CDR3 is TGTGCCAGCAGTTTCCGACTAGCGGGCTCCTACGAGCAGTACTTC. Protein product: CASSFRLAGSYEQYF. Full variable domain (remainder filled in from reference TRBV2 and TRBJ2-7): EPEVTQTPSHQVTQMGQEVILRCVPISNHLYFYWYRQILGQKVEFLVSFYNNEISEKSEIFDDQFSVERPDGSNFTLKIRSTKLEDSAMYFCASSFRLAGSYEQYFGPGTRLTVT.

The V and J genes are TRBV5-1 and TRBJ2-3; perhaps TRBD1 as D (6 bases). Germline-derived CDR1 and CDR2 are SGHRS and YFSETQ. V was shortened by 0 bases and J by 4 bases, with 15 bases between the two germline ends. The CDR3 runs 16 residues. The CDR3 DNA is TGCGCCAGCAGCTTGGCCGGGCATCAGGGGTCAGATACGCAGTATTTT. Translation: CASSLAGHQGSDTQYF.

This chain connects TRBV4-3 to TRBJ2-1; the match to TRBD2 covers 11 bases. The CDR3 extends over 20 amino acids. With V trimmed by 2 bases and J by 0 bases, 12 bases remained unmatched. Germline CDR1 and CDR2: LGHNA and YSLEER. The CDR3 protein is CASSQRPTSGTTISYNEQFF. CDR3 in DNA: TGCGCCAGCAGCCAAAGGCCGACTAGCGGGACGACAATCTCCTACAATGAGCAGTTCTTC.

The sample holds one count of this clone. J is TRBJ2-4 and V is TRBV7-2, with D possibly TRBD2 on 7 matching bases. The CDR3 contains 18 residues. Germline V CDR1 and CDR2: SGHTA, FQGNSA. Trimming left V 5 bases short and J 0 bases short, with 20 bases between. As DNA, the CDR3 is TGTGCCAGCAGCCCACTCGACTGGGGGGGCCTAGCCAAAAACATTCAGTACTTC. This codes for CASSPLDWGGLAKNIQYF.

This clone was seen only once. J is TRBJ2-1 and V is TRBV18, with a weak D call TRBD1 (5 bases). Germline V gene sequence: CDR1 KGHSH, CDR2 LQKENI. The germline V and J ends were trimmed by 3 bases and 7 bases, with 13 bases remaining between them. CDR3 length equals 14 residues. CDR3 DNA sequence: TGTGCCAGCTCACCCCGACAGAACCAAAATGAGCAGTTCTTC. Its protein is CASSPRQNQNEQFF.

V is TRBV7-3 and J is TRBJ2-6; D is unresolved. The V gene lost 2 bases and the J gene lost 5 bases, with 7 bases spanning the gap. The V gene's germline CDR1 is SGHTA and CDR2 FQGTGA. The CDR3 runs to 14 residues. Here the CDR3 reads CASSLDFRANVLTF. CDR3 bases: TGTGCCAGCAGCTTAGACTTTCGGGCCAACGTCCTGACTTTC.